Listed below are T cell receptor beta chains from one sample, sequenced in a study of blood T cell repertoires in COVID-19. The method was immunoSEQ multiplex PCR; TCRdb's version includes in-frame clones alone and lacks a portion of them. The sample contains roughly 220,000 clones, approximately 80% of which appear only once. Sequenced: peripheral blood. The receptors were sampled from an elderly woman with COVID-19, enrolled during active disease. Each CDR3 is given with its conserved first and last residue.

v_call,j_call,cdr3_aa
TRBV27,TRBJ2-2,CASSLTARGTGELFF
TRBV7-9,TRBJ1-1,CASSLQSGSGAFF
TRBV4-2,TRBJ2-2,CASSQDTGGLTGELFF
TRBV19,TRBJ2-2,CASSWGGRSTGELFF
TRBV7-2,TRBJ2-5,CASSLSYQETQYF
TRBV27,TRBJ2-3,CASKQGGRTDTQYF
TRBV7-8,TRBJ1-3,CASSTRDSHFSGNTIYF
TRBV15,TRBJ1-6,CATRRGGDSPLHF
TRBV24-1,TRBJ1-2,CATTKGEGYGYTF
TRBV24-1,TRBJ2-3,CATSGGGRTSTDTQYF
TRBV15,TRBJ1-2,CATSSRREGSPYGYTF
TRBV3-1/TRBV3-2,TRBJ2-1,CASSQRNRGEQFF
TRBV5-1,TRBJ1-1,CASTTIQGSNTEAFF
TRBV5-1,TRBJ2-3,CASRPRGSGIRDTQYF
TRBV7-3,TRBJ2-1,CASSRDRATYNEQFF
TRBV5-1,TRBJ1-1,CASSLDEGRNTEAFF
TRBV6-5,TRBJ2-5,CASRALQETQYF
TRBV28,TRBJ2-2,CASNKPGTGRTGELFF